The clone carrying this TCR beta chain came up a few times. This record belongs to a study of blood T cell repertoires in COVID-19. Study details: The cDNA or gDNA used as material had been derived from T cells, B-cell-depleted T cells, or PBMCs.

CDR3 length: 17 amino acids. Germline V CDR1 and CDR2: MDHEN, SYDVKM. V lost 7 bases, J lost 5 bases, and 26 bases lay in between. Seattle cases were enrolled at active infection and followed longitudinally. Clones were read by immunoSEQ multiplex PCR, and TCRdb kept only the in-frame ones, dropping some. The repertoire holds approximately 150,000 clones, approximately 91% seen once, with about 4.9% in the top ten. This chain links TRBV28 with TRBJ1-2; D may be TRBD1 (6 bases). This TCR was sampled from a man between 18 and 35 years old with COVID-19, enrolled during active disease. The sequenced sample was peripheral blood. Here the CDR3 reads CASTPGGGGPKLYGYTF. Here the CDR3 DNA reads TGTGCCAGCACTCCGGGTGGGGGGGGCCCCAAGCTTTATGGCTACACCTTC.